This T cell receptor (beta chain) was obtained from a study of T cell changes during pregnancy in multiple sclerosis. The assay was immunoSEQ multiplex PCR, and TCRdb's table has in-frame clones only and misses some. The sample lists 50,000 or so clones, around 92% seen once, with less than 0.3% in the top ten. The CDR3 contains 15 residues. Germline V gives CDR1 MNHNS, CDR2 SASEGT. J gave up 2 bases and V 7 bases, and 6 bases lay outside the gene matches. This receptor was obtained from a female donor with multiple sclerosis, enrolled in a pregnancy study. This chain joins TRBV6-1 and TRBJ2-3; 10 bases are a match to TRBD1. This specimen was CD4+ T cells from peripheral blood mononuclear cells, taken in the third trimester of pregnancy. CDR3 DNA sequence: TGTGCCAGCACTGGAGACAGGGGGCACACAGATACGCAGTATTTT. It translates to CASTGDRGHTDTQYF.